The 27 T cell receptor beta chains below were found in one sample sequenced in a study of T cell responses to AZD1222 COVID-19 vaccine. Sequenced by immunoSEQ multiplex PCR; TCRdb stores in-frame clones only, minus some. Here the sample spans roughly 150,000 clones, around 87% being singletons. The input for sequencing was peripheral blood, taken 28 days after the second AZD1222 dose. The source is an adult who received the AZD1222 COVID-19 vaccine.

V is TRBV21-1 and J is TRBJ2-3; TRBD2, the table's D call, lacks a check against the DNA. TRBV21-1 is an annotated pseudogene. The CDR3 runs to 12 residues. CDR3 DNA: TGTGCCAGCAGCAACGGGAAAGATACGCAGTATTTT. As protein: CASSNGKDTQYF.

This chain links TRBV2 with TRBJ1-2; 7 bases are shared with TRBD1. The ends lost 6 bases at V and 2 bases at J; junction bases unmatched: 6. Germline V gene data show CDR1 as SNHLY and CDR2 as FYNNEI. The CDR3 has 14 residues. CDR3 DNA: TGTGCCAGCAGCCCGACAGGGAACAACTATGGCTACACCTTC. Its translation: CASSPTGNNYGYTF.

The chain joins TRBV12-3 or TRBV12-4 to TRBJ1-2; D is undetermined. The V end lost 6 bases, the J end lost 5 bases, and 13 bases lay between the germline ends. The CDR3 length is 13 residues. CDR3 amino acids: CASRFNGGYGYTF. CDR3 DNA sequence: TGTGCCAGCAGGTTTAACGGCGGGTATGGCTACACCTTC.

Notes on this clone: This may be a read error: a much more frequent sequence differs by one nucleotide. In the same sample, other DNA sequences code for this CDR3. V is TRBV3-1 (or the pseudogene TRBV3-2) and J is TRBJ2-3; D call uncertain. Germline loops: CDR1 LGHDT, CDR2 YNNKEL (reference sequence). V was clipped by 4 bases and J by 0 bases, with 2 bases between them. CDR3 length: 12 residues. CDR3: CASSPSTDTQYF. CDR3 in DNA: TGTGCCAGCAGCCCTAGCACAGATACGCAGTATTTT.

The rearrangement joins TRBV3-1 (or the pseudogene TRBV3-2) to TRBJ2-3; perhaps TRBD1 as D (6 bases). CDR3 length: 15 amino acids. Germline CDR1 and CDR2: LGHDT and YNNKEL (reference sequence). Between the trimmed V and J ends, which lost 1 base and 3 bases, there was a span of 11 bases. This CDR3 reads CASSQGGQGTDTQYF. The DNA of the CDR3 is TGTGCCAGCAGCCAAGGGGGTCAGGGGACAGATACGCAGTATTTT.

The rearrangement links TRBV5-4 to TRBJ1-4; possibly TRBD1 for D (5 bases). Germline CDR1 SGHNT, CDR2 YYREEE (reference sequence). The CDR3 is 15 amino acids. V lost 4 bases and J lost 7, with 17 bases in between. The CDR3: CASSPGRALGEKLFF. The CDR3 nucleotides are TGTGCCAGCAGCCCGGGACGGGCTTTGGGTGAAAAACTGTTTTTT.

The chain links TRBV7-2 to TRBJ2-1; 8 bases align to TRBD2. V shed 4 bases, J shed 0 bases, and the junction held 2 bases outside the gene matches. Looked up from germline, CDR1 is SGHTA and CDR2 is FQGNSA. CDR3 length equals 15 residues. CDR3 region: CASSSRGGSYNEQFF. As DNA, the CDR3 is TGTGCCAGCAGCTCCCGGGGGGGCTCCTACAATGAGCAGTTCTTC.

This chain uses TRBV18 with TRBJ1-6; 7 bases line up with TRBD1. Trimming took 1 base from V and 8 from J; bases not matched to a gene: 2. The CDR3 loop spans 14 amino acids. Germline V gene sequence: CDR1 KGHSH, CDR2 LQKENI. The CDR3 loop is CASSPQGADSPLHF. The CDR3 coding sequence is TGTGCCAGCTCACCACAGGGGGCAGATTCACCCCTCCACTTT.

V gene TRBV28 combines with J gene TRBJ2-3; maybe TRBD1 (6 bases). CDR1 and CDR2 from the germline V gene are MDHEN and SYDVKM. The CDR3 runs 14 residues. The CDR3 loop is CDLFYRVVTDTQYF. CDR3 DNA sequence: TGTGACCTATTCTACAGGGTGGTCACAGATACGCAGTATTTT.

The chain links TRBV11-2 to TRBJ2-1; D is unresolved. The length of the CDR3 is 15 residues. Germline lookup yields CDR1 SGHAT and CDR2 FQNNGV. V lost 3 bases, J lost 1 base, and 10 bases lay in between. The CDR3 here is CASSFVRPSYNEQFF. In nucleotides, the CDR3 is TGTGCCAGCAGCTTCGTTAGACCGTCCTACAATGAGCAGTTCTTC.

CDR3 amino acids: CASSQEGPGTGEVCETQYF. CDR3 coding DNA: TGTGCCAGCAGCCAAGAAGGCCCCGGGACAGGGGAGGTATGCGAGACCCAGTACTTC. The J gene is TRBJ2-5, the V gene TRBV3-1 (or the pseudogene TRBV3-2); 10 nucleotides line up with TRBD1. This CDR3 is 19 amino acids long. The V gene end was trimmed by 0 bases and the J gene end by 5 bases; junction bases not matched to a gene: 15. Germline CDR1 reads LGHDT; CDR2 reads YNNKEL (reference sequence).

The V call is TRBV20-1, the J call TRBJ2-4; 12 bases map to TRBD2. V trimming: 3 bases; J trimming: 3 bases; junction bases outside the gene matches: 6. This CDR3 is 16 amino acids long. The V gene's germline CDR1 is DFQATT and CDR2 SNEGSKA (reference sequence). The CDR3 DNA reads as TGCAGTGCTAGTCGACTAGCGGGAGTGGGCAAAAACATTCAGTACTTC. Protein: CSASRLAGVGKNIQYF.

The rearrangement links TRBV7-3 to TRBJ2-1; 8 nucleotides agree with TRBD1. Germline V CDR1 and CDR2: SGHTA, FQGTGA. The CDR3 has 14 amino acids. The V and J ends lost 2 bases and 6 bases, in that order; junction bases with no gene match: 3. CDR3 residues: CASSLRDRLNEQFF. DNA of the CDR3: TGTGCCAGCAGCTTACGGGACAGGCTCAATGAGCAGTTCTTC.

This CDR3 is CAWSSWEWWCGYTF. CDR3 coding DNA: TGTGCCTGGAGTAGTTGGGAATGGTGGTGTGGCTACACCTTC. The V call is TRBV30, the J call TRBJ1-2; D gene uncertain. V was clipped by 2 bases and J by 7 bases, with 17 bases between them. Germline CDR1 is GTSNPN and CDR2 is SVGIG (reference sequence). The CDR3 has 14 residues.

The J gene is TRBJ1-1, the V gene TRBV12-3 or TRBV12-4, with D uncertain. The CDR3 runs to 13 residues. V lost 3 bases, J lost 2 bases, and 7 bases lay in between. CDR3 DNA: TGTGCCAGCAGTTTCGCGGAAAACACTGAAGCTTTCTTT. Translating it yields CASSFAENTEAFF.

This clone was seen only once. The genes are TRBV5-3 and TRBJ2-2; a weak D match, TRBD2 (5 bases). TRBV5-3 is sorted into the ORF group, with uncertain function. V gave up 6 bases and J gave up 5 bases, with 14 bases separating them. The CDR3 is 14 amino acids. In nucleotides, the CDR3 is TGTGCCAGAAAACCTAGCTGGCGGACCGGGGAGCTGTTTTTT. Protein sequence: CARKPSWRTGELFF.

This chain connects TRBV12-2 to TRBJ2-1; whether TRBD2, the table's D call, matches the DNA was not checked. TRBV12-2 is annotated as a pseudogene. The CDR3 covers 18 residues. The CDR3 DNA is TGTGCAAGTCGCTTAGCGGTAGGACTAGCGGGGCCTTACAATGAGCAGTTCTTC. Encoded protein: CASRLAVGLAGPYNEQFF.

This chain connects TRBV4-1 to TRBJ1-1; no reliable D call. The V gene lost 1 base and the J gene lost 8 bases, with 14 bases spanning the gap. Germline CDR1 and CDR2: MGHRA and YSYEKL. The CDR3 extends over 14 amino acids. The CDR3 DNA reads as TGCGCCAGCAGCCAAGGGGGTGGGCCTCGGGAAGCTTTCTTT. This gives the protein CASSQGGGPREAFF.

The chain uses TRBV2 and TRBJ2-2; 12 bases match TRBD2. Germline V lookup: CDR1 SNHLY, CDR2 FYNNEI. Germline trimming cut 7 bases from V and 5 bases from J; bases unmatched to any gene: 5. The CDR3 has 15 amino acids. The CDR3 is CASKSSGRGTGELFF. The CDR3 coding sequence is TGTGCCAGCAAGTCTAGCGGGAGGGGTACCGGGGAGCTGTTTTTT.

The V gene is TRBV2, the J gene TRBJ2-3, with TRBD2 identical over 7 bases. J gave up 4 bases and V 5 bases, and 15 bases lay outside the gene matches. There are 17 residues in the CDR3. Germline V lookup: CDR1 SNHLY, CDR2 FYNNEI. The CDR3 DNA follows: TGTGCCAGCAGTTCCGACTCCGGAACTAGCGCATCAGATACGCAGTATTTT. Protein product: CASSSDSGTSASDTQYF.

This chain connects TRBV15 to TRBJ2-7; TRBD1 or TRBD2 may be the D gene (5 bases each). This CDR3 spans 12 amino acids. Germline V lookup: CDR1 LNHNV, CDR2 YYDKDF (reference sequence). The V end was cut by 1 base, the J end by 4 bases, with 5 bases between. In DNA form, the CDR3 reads TGTGCCACCAGCAGAGGGGGGTACGAGCAGTACTTC. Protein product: CATSRGGYEQYF.

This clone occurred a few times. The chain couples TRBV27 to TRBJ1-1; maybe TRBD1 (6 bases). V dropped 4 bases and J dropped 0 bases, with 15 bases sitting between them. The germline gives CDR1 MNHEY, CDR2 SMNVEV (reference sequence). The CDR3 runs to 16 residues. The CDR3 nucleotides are TGTGCCAGCAGTTCACAGGGTAGAAGGATGAACACTGAAGCTTTCTTT. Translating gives CASSSQGRRMNTEAFF.

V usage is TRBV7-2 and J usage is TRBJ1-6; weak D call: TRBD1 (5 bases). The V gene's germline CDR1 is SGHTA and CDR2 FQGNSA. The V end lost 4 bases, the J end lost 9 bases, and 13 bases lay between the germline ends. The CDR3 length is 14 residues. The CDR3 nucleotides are TGTGCCAGCAGCTCCAGGGTTTCGAGTTCACCCCTCCACTTT. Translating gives CASSSRVSSSPLHF.

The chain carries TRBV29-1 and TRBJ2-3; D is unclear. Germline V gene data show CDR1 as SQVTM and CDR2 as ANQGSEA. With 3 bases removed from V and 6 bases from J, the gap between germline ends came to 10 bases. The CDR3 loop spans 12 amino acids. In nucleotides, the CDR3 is TGCAGCGTTGACGTGGGTTATGATACGCAGTATTTT. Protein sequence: CSVDVGYDTQYF.

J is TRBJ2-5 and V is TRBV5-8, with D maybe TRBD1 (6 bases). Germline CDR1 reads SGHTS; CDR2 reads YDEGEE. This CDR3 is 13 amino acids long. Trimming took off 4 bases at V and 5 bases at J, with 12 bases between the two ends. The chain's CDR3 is CASSVDSQETQYF. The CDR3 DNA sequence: TGTGCCAGCAGCGTGGACAGTCAGGAGACCCAGTACTTC.

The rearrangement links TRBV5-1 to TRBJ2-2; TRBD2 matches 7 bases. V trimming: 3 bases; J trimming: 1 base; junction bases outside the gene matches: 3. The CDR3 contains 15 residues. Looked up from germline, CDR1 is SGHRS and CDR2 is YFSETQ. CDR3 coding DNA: TGCGCCAGCAGCTCCATAGCGGGGAACACCGGGGAGCTGTTTTTT. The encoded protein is CASSSIAGNTGELFF. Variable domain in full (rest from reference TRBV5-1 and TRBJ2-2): KAGVTQTPRYLIKTRGQQVTLSCSPISGHRSVSWYQQTPGQGLQFLFEYFSETQRNKGNFPGRFSGRQFSNSRSEMNVSTLELGDSALYLCASSSIAGNTGELFFGEGSRLTVL.

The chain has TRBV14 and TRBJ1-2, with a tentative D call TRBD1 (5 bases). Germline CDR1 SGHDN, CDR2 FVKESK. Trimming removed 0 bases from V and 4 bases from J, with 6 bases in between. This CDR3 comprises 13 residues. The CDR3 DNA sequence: TGTGCCAGCAGCCAAGACAGGGCCTATGGCTACACCTTC. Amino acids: CASSQDRAYGYTF.